The rows below give T cell receptor beta chains drawn from one sample of a study of T cell responses to AZD1222 COVID-19 vaccine. Sequencing used immunoSEQ multiplex PCR; TCRdb keeps in-frame clones, though not all of them. The repertoire holds over 20,000 clones, with about nine tenths as singletons. The sample consisted of peripheral blood, taken 28 days after the second AZD1222 dose. These receptors all stem from an adult who received the AZD1222 COVID-19 vaccine. Both conserved end residues are part of each CDR3. A D gene is named only where the DNA matches it firmly. Size is stated for part of the rows, as once, few or many counts, or as a class when the clone is expanded.

CDR3nt,CDR3aa,j_gene,abundance,d_gene,v_gene
TGTGCCAGCAGTAACGCGGGGGGCCTGAATGAGCAGTTCTTC,CASSNAGGLNEQFF,TRBJ2-1,NA,TRBD2,TRBV25-1
TGCAGCGCCTCCGGGGCCAACTACGAGCAGTACTTC,CSASGANYEQYF,TRBJ2-7,NA,NA,TRBV29-1
TGTGCCAGCAGCTTAGAGGAGGGCCTCACAGATACGCAGTATTTT,CASSLEEGLTDTQYF,TRBJ2-3,NA,NA,TRBV7-9
TGTGCCAGCAGCTTAGGAACAGGGGGCGGGTACCAAGAGACCCAGTACTTC,CASSLGTGGGYQETQYF,TRBJ2-5,NA,TRBD1,TRBV7-9
TGTGCCAGTACCAGACTAGCGGGCACAGATACGCAGTATTTT,CASTRLAGTDTQYF,TRBJ2-3,NA,TRBD2,TRBV19
TGTGCCAGCAGCCAAGAAGGCACGCCGGGCTCTGGAAACACCATATATTTT,CASSQEGTPGSGNTIYF,TRBJ1-3,NA,NA,TRBV4-2
TGCGCCAGCAGCCCCGGGAGGAGCTCTGGAAACACCATATATTTT,CASSPGRSSGNTIYF,TRBJ1-3,NA,NA,TRBV5-1
TGTGCCATCAGTGAGTCAGGGGGCGACGGCACCGGGGAGCTGTTTTTT,CAISESGGDGTGELFF,TRBJ2-2,NA,TRBD1,TRBV10-3
TGTGCCAGCTCACCAATAAGCTGGGCCGACACCGGGGAGCTGTTTTTT,CASSPISWADTGELFF,TRBJ2-2,once,NA,TRBV18
TGTGCCAGCTCACCTAGCGGGCTTCCCTACGAGCAGTACTTC,CASSPSGLPYEQYF,TRBJ2-7,NA,TRBD2,TRBV18
TGTGCCAGCAGCCCCCGGGGGGGAGAGACCCAGTACTTC,CASSPRGGETQYF,TRBJ2-5,NA,TRBD2,TRBV7-8
TGTGCCAGCTCACGACAGGGCACTAATGAAAAACTGTTTTTT,CASSRQGTNEKLFF,TRBJ1-4,NA,TRBD1,TRBV18
TGTGCTAGCAGCCCTAGGGACAGGGGGGCTACCGGGGAGCTGTTTTTT,CASSPRDRGATGELFF,TRBJ2-2,NA,TRBD1,TRBV7-7
TGTGCCAGCAGCTTAGAACGGCTAGCGAGGGACAATGAGCAGTTCTTC,CASSLERLARDNEQFF,TRBJ2-1,NA,NA,TRBV11-2
TGTGCCAGCAGCTCCGGGACAGGTTTCACCGGGGAGCTGTTTTTT,CASSSGTGFTGELFF,TRBJ2-2,NA,TRBD1,TRBV7-3
TGTGCCAGCAGCTTGGAACACGGAGGGACCCAGTACTTC,CASSLEHGGTQYF,TRBJ2-5,NA,NA,TRBV5-5
TGTGCCAGCAGTGGGGGACAGGGAACTCAAGAGACCCAGTACTTC,CASSGGQGTQETQYF,TRBJ2-5,NA,TRBD1,TRBV6-2/TRBV6-3
TGTGCCAGCAGTCGTGCCTCACTAGCGGGAGGTGGCAATGAGCAGTTCTTC,CASSRASLAGGGNEQFF,TRBJ2-1,NA,TRBD2,TRBV28
TGTGCCAGCAGCTTAGGGAGGAGGGAGACCCAGTACTTC,CASSLGRRETQYF,TRBJ2-5,NA,NA,TRBV7-2
TGTGCCACCAGCAGGGGAGCTACTAGTCAACAAGAGACCCAGTACTTC,CATSRGATSQQETQYF,TRBJ2-5,NA,NA,TRBV15
TGTGCCAGCAGTTACGGACTAGCGGGAGTTGGTGAGCAGTTCTTC,CASSYGLAGVGEQFF,TRBJ2-1,once,TRBD2,TRBV6-5
TGTGCCAGTTGTGCCGGTAGCACAGATACGCAGTATTTT,CASCAGSTDTQYF,TRBJ2-3,NA,NA,TRBV25-1
TGTGCCAGCTCACCGGGGACAGGGAGTTACAATGAGCAGTTCTTC,CASSPGTGSYNEQFF,TRBJ2-1,NA,TRBD1,TRBV18
TGCAGCGTTGATTCGGTTGGGACTTACTATGGCTACACCTTC,CSVDSVGTYYGYTF,TRBJ1-2,NA,NA,TRBV29-1
TGTGCCAGCAGCTTGGGCCGATCCACAGATACGCAGTATTTT,CASSLGRSTDTQYF,TRBJ2-3,NA,NA,TRBV11-3
TGTGCCTGGAACAGGGGAAACTACAATGAGCAGTTCTTC,CAWNRGNYNEQFF,TRBJ2-1,once,TRBD1,TRBV30
TGTGCCACCGGTTTGGGGGGGGCCAACGTCCTGACTTTC,CATGLGGANVLTF,TRBJ2-6,NA,NA,TRBV28
TGTGCCAGCAGCGGAGGACAGGGCTATGGCTACACCTTC,CASSGGQGYGYTF,TRBJ1-2,once,TRBD1,TRBV2
TGTGCCAGCAGCTTAGGGACTTTCACAGATACGCAGTATTTT,CASSLGTFTDTQYF,TRBJ2-3,NA,NA,TRBV7-3
TGTGCCAGCAGTTTAATCTCAGCATCTTCGGGAAACACCATATATTTT,CASSLISASSGNTIYF,TRBJ1-3,NA,NA,TRBV28
TGTGCCAGCAGTGGTTTATCGGGGTTTAATGGCAATGAGCAGTTCTTC,CASSGLSGFNGNEQFF,TRBJ2-1,few,NA,TRBV6-1
TGTGCCAGCAGCTTACGAGGGGACTATGGCTACACCTTC,CASSLRGDYGYTF,TRBJ1-2,once,NA,TRBV5-4
TGTGCCAGCACCATAGGACGGGGAGCTGGAAACACCATATATTTT,CASTIGRGAGNTIYF,TRBJ1-3,NA,NA,TRBV11-2
TGTGCCTGGAGTCTTGCGGGAGGGCCGACCCAGTACTTC,CAWSLAGGPTQYF,TRBJ2-5,NA,TRBD2,TRBV30
TGTGCCAGCAGGGAGACAGGGGCTAATGAAAAACTGTTTTTT,CASRETGANEKLFF,TRBJ1-4,NA,TRBD1,TRBV2
TGTGCCAGCAGTGCAGACGGATACAATGAGCAGTTCTTC,CASSADGYNEQFF,TRBJ2-1,NA,NA,TRBV27
TGTGCCAGCAGTGACCCCGGGACAGGGGACCACACCGGGGAGCTGTTTTTT,CASSDPGTGDHTGELFF,TRBJ2-2,few,TRBD1,TRBV25-1
TGTGCCAGGGCTGTTCGGGACGGAATTAACACCGGGGAGCTGTTTTTT,CARAVRDGINTGELFF,TRBJ2-2,NA,NA,TRBV27
TGCGCCAGCAGCTTGGTATCCCAGCGTGGGCGGACTGAAGCTTTCTTT,CASSLVSQRGRTEAFF,TRBJ1-1,NA,NA,TRBV5-1
TGCGCCACCCAGGGTAGCTCGGACACCGGGGAGCTGTTTTTT,CATQGSSDTGELFF,TRBJ2-2,NA,NA,TRBV5-1
TGCGCCAGCAGCCAAGACGGGGCAGGGGTGATCGGGAACACTGAAGCTTTCTTT,CASSQDGAGVIGNTEAFF,TRBJ1-1,NA,NA,TRBV4-3
TGTGCCAGTACCCCTACCCAACCTGGCAGTACTGAAGCTTTCTTT,CASTPTQPGSTEAFF,TRBJ1-1,NA,NA,TRBV19
TGTGCCAGCATGGCAGTCCCTCATGAGCAGTTCTTC,CASMAVPHEQFF,TRBJ2-1,NA,NA,TRBV6-5
TGTGCCACCCGGGGTTACAGGGATTCACCCCTCCACTTT,CATRGYRDSPLHF,TRBJ1-6,NA,NA,TRBV28
TGCGCCAGCAGCCAAGAGGTGGCAGGGTGGAAGGAAAAACTGTTTTTT,CASSQEVAGWKEKLFF,TRBJ1-4,NA,NA,TRBV4-3
TGTGCCAGCAGTTTAAATACAGGGGTGGGGGTTGCCCAGTACTTC,CASSLNTGVGVAQYF,TRBJ2-5,NA,TRBD1,TRBV27
TGTGCCAGCAGACTCATAGCGGGAGGGCCAGAGTACGAGCAGTACTTC,CASRLIAGGPEYEQYF,TRBJ2-7,NA,TRBD2,TRBV2
TGCGCCAGCAGCCAGCCCGACAGGACCTCCTACGAGCAGTACTTC,CASSQPDRTSYEQYF,TRBJ2-7,NA,NA,TRBV4-1
TGTGCCAGCTTCCCGGGACAGGGTCCCTACGAGCAGTACTTC,CASFPGQGPYEQYF,TRBJ2-7,NA,TRBD1,TRBV28
TGTGCCAGCAGCAAAGAGGTAGCGTCCAGATTATATGGCTACACCTTC,CASSKEVASRLYGYTF,TRBJ1-2,NA,NA,TRBV21-1
TGTGCCAGCCGGTTAGGGACAGGGATTTTTAACACTGAAGCTTTCTTT,CASRLGTGIFNTEAFF,TRBJ1-1,NA,TRBD1,TRBV28
TGTGCCAGCAGTTTATTGGCGGGACCCCCCTACAATGAGCAGTTCTTC,CASSLLAGPPYNEQFF,TRBJ2-1,NA,NA,TRBV27
TGTGCCAGCAGTGGGACAGGCAATAGCTCCTACGAGCAGTACTTC,CASSGTGNSSYEQYF,TRBJ2-7,NA,TRBD1,TRBV6-4
TGTGCCAGCAGTCCCCCGCCGATCTCTGGAAACACCATATATTTT,CASSPPPISGNTIYF,TRBJ1-3,NA,NA,TRBV6-2/TRBV6-3